The TCR beta chain under discussion was sequenced for a study of cytomegalovirus exposure and HLA in healthy donors. Both 60 Vbeta primers and 13 Jbeta primers went into the PCR. TCRdb's copy holds only in-frame clones and misses some; the assay was immunoSEQ multiplex PCR. The top ten clones hold 2.9% of a sample with hundreds of thousands of clones, roughly 80% of them seen once. The CDR3 loop spans 15 amino acids. The V gene's germline CDR1 is MGHDK and CDR2 SYGVNS. V was shortened by 1 base and J by 3 bases, with 11 bases between the two germline ends. The specimen sequenced was PBMCs. This receptor was identified in a man younger than 45 in good health and CMV-seronegative. The V call is TRBV25-1, the J call TRBJ2-3; tentative D call: TRBD2 (5 bases). The CDR3 DNA follows: TGTGCCAGCAGTGAATGGGAGACGGGAACAGATACGCAGTATTTT. The encoded protein is CASSEWETGTDTQYF.